These 5 T cell receptor beta chains were all obtained from the same sample, sequenced in a study of monozygotic twins with inflammatory bowel disease. TCRdb re-called the 5' RACE reads and catalogs CDR3 proteins one per entry, DNA excluded. This sample's table has approximately 340,000 distinct CDR3 sequences. Specimen: blood. The receptors come from a human donor with ulcerative colitis or Crohn's disease, or a healthy co-twin of an affected twin (not recorded which).

The chain couples TRBV12-3 or TRBV12-4 to TRBJ2-7; TCRdb lists TRBD1, though no DNA is available to test this call. The CDR3 extends over 13 amino acids. The CDR3 region is CASSFLGAHEQYF.

The rearrangement joins TRBV19 to TRBJ1-5; there is no DNA to check the TCRdb D call of TRBD1. CDR1 is LNHDA, CDR2 SQIVND, per germline (reference sequence). This CDR3 has 16 amino acids. CDR3 residues: CASSPDSRGGNQPQHF.

The J gene is TRBJ2-3, the V gene TRBV28; TCRdb gives TRBD2 as the D gene, but with no DNA this cannot be confirmed. Looked up from germline, CDR1 is MDHEN and CDR2 is SYDVKM. This CDR3 is built from 15 residues. CDR3 region: CASSVVRGGSDTQYF.

The V call is TRBV20-1, the J call TRBJ2-1; TCRdb designates TRBD1, a call that cannot be tested without DNA. In germline, CDR1 is DFQATT, CDR2 SNEGSKA (reference sequence). The CDR3 is 14 amino acids. The CDR3 reads CSARVFGTSNEQFF.

The V gene is TRBV11-2, the J gene TRBJ1-1; there is no DNA to check the TCRdb D call of TRBD1. In germline, CDR1 is SGHAT, CDR2 FQNNGV. The CDR3 covers 14 residues. The CDR3 loop reads CASSTQSRGTEAFF.